Below, 11 T cell receptor beta chains from the same sample are listed, as sequenced in a study of blood T cells in healthy people across ages. Through a sample-barcoded 5' primer and a J-beta primer mix, a second PCR was run for 7 to 11 cycles. TCRdb reprocessed the 5' RACE reads with MiXCR, giving one entry per CDR3 protein. The sample carries some 1.7 million distinct CDR3 sequences, roughly 27% recorded once. Specimen: blood. These receptors were collected from a woman aged 25 to 39 in good health.

This clonotype was seen a few times. DNA of the CDR3: TGTGCCAGTACCCAGGACCATCGAGATATGCGTGGCTACACCTTC. Protein product: CASTQDHRDMRGYTF. The V and J genes are TRBV19 and TRBJ1-2; D unresolved. This CDR3 has 15 residues. The V gene's germline CDR1 is LNHDA and CDR2 SQIVND (reference sequence). V dropped 7 bases and J dropped 7 bases, with 22 bases sitting between them.

The chain combines TRBV2 with TRBJ1-2; D remains ambiguous. Looked up from germline, CDR1 is SNHLY and CDR2 is FYNNEI. This CDR3 has 15 residues. Trimming pared 4 bases from V and 4 bases from J, leaving 16 bases between. The CDR3 DNA follows: TGTGCCAGCAGTGCCCGGGAGGGCTTAGGCTATGGCTACACCTTC. Protein sequence: CASSAREGLGYGYTF.

As to this clonotype: A much larger clone lies one base from this, so it may be a read error. The chain combines TRBV20-1 with TRBJ2-4, with 7 bases identical to TRBD1. This CDR3 contains 15 residues. Germline CDR1 reads DFQATT; CDR2 reads SNEGSKA (reference sequence). The DNA of the CDR3 is TGCAGTGCTAGTACCGCGCGAGGGGGCAAAAACATTCAGGACTTC. It translates to CSASTARGGKNIQDF.

This clonotype has only a few counts. The chain couples TRBV6-5 to TRBJ2-7, with 8 bases fitting TRBD1. The germline gives CDR1 MNHEY, CDR2 SVGAGI. The CDR3 contains 15 residues. V shed 4 bases, J shed 2 bases, and the junction held 7 bases outside the gene matches. CDR3 in DNA: TGTGCCAGCAGTTTACCCGGGACAGGTGCCTACGAGCAGTACTTC. It translates to CASSLPGTGAYEQYF.

There are many counts of this clonotype. This chain connects TRBV29-1 to TRBJ2-5, with D perhaps being TRBD1 or TRBD2 (7 bases each). V was trimmed by 0 bases and J by 7 bases, leaving 12 bases between them. The germline gives CDR1 SQVTM, CDR2 ANQGSEA. CDR3 size: 13 residues. DNA for the CDR3: TGCAGCGTTGAAGATGCAGGGGGGGCGACCCAGTACTTC. The encoded protein is CSVEDAGGATQYF.

The chain carries TRBV20-1 and TRBJ2-2, with D unresolved. The germline CDR1 and CDR2 sequences are DFQATT and SNEGSKA (reference sequence). The CDR3 extends over 13 amino acids. V shed 1 base and J shed 4 bases, with 7 bases lying between them. CDR3 sequence reads: CSARGWSTGELFF. CDR3 bases: TGCAGTGCTAGAGGATGGTCCACCGGGGAGCTGTTTTTT.

The V gene is TRBV29-1, the J gene TRBJ2-7; D might be TRBD1 or TRBD2, each matching 5 bases. This CDR3 contains 12 residues. The V end was cut by 8 bases, the J end by 7 bases, with 18 bases between. Germline CDR1 reads SQVTM; CDR2 reads ANQGSEA. The CDR3 DNA sequence: TGCAGCCTCTGGGACCAATCTGGGGAGCAGTACTTC. Amino acids: CSLWDQSGEQYF.

For this clonotype: A much larger clone lies a single base off, so this may be a read error. The chain is built from TRBV12-3 or TRBV12-4 and TRBJ1-5; 9 bases map to TRBD1. The CDR3 runs to 15 residues. V was pared by 7 bases and J by 6 bases, with 10 bases of the junction left unmatched. The CDR3 loop is CASTSGQGLGQPQHF. In DNA, the CDR3 is TGTGCCAGCACGTCGGGACAGGGACTGGGTCAGCCCCAGCATTTT.

This clonotype was picked up a small number of times. V usage is TRBV7-9 and J usage is TRBJ2-3; the match to TRBD2 covers 7 bases. Per germline, CDR1 SEHNR and CDR2 FQNEAQ (reference sequence). V was pared by 1 base and J by 1 base, with 2 bases of the junction left unmatched. There are 15 residues in the CDR3. CDR3 loop: CASSLDTSGTDTQYF. The CDR3 region has the DNA TGTGCCAGCAGCTTAGATACTAGCGGCACAGATACGCAGTATTTT. Drawing the rest from reference TRBV7-9 and TRBJ2-3, the complete variable domain is DTGVSQNPRHKITKRGQNVTFRCDPISEHNRLYWYRQTLGQGPEFLTYFQNEAQLEKSRLLSDRFSAERPKGSFSTLEIQRTEQGDSAMYLCASSLDTSGTDTQYFGPGTRLTVL.

This clonotype was recorded many times. CDR3 region: CASSKRSSYNEQFF. The CDR3 DNA reads as TGTGCCAGTTCAAAGCGGAGCTCCTACAATGAGCAGTTCTTC. The V call is TRBV9, the J call TRBJ2-1, with D possibly TRBD2 on 5 matching bases. From germline, CDR1 is SGDLS and CDR2 YYNGEE. The V end was cut by 8 bases, the J end by 0 bases, with 12 bases between. The CDR3 sequence is 14 residues long.

This chain connects TRBV7-7 to TRBJ2-1, with D perhaps matching TRBD2 (5 bases). In germline, CDR1 is SSHAT, CDR2 FNYEAQ (reference sequence). The length of the CDR3 is 16 residues. V was cut by 5 bases and J by 7 bases, with 21 bases left in between. CDR3: CASSPGILSGPNEQFF. In DNA form, the CDR3 reads TGTGCCAGCAGCCCGGGGATACTCTCAGGTCCAAATGAGCAGTTCTTC.